These T cell receptor beta chains were read from a single sample in a study of T cells in localized non-small cell lung cancer. Profiling relied on immunoSEQ multiplex PCR, and the TCRdb table lists in-frame clones only, not all of them. In the table there are over 45,000 clones, around 90% of which are singletons. The sequencing used peripheral blood, collected before any cancer treatment. All receptors come from a man aged 40-75 years with stage I squamous cell lung carcinoma. CDR3s include the opening cysteine and the closing phenylalanine or tryptophan. Fields, in order: CDR3 length, D gene, V gene, clone size, J gene, CDR3 DNA, CDR3 protein. A D gene is named only where the DNA matches it firmly. Where a row states a size, it is once, few, many or the class of an expanded clone; other rows omit it.

11,.,TRBV30,.,TRBJ2-1,TGTGCCTGGGGGTATGGGAATGAGCAGTTCTTC,CAWGYGNEQFF
13,.,TRBV5-4,.,TRBJ2-3,TGTGCCAGCAGCTTCGAGGGGGGAGATACGCAGTATTTT,CASSFEGGDTQYF
14,.,TRBV6-5,.,TRBJ2-7,TGTGCCAGCAGTTCTTCCGGGCCCGACTACGAGCAGTACTTC,CASSSSGPDYEQYF
12,.,TRBV10-3,.,TRBJ1-2,TGTGCCATCAGTGGTAGCAGCTATGGCTACACCTTC,CAISGSSYGYTF
14,.,TRBV6-5,.,TRBJ1-2,TGTGCCAGCAGTCCTCCGGGACGGAGCTATGGCTACACCTTC,CASSPPGRSYGYTF
16,.,TRBV2,.,TRBJ2-3,TGTGCCAGCACATCTCGGACTCTGGGATCCACAGATACGCAGTATTTT,CASTSRTLGSTDTQYF
13,TRBD2,TRBV29-1,.,TRBJ2-7,TGCAGCGTTGGGACTAGCGGGAGTTACGAGCAGTACTTC,CSVGTSGSYEQYF
13,.,TRBV7-7,.,TRBJ1-1,TGTGCTAGCAGCTTAAGGAGGGGAACTGAAGCTTTCTTT,CASSLRRGTEAFF
16,.,TRBV9,.,TRBJ2-2,TGTGCCAGCAGCCCCCGACAGGCCCAGAACACCGGGGAGCTGTTTTTT,CASSPRQAQNTGELFF
14,TRBD1,TRBV5-6,.,TRBJ2-2,TGTGCCAGCGGGGGACAGGGAGGCACCGGGGAGCTGTTTTTT,CASGGQGGTGELFF
13,.,TRBV25-1,.,TRBJ1-2,TGTGCCAGCAGTGAGGCGGGAATCTATGGCTACACCTTC,CASSEAGIYGYTF
13,TRBD1,TRBV28,once,TRBJ2-4,TGTGCCAGCAGTCTCGGACAGGAAAACATTCAGTACTTC,CASSLGQENIQYF
13,.,TRBV11-2,.,TRBJ2-2,TGTGCCAGCAGCCTTGGGACTACCGGGGAGCTGTTTTTT,CASSLGTTGELFF
17,TRBD2,TRBV7-3,.,TRBJ2-1,TGTGCCAGCAGCTCGACCGCCGGGACTAGCAGATACAATGAGCAGTTCTTC,CASSSTAGTSRYNEQFF
14,.,TRBV28,.,TRBJ1-1,TGTGCCAGCAGTTTACATCGCGAGAACACTGAAGCTTTCTTT,CASSLHRENTEAFF
14,.,TRBV2,.,TRBJ2-3,TGTGCCAGCCGGGAGCGAAGGAACTCAGATACGCAGTATTTT,CASRERRNSDTQYF
14,.,TRBV19,.,TRBJ1-3,TGTGCCAGTAGTATGGGTTTCTCTGGAAACACCATATATTTT,CASSMGFSGNTIYF
13,.,TRBV18,.,TRBJ2-2,TGTGCCAGTCACGGACAGTACACCGGGGAGCTGTTTTTT,CASHGQYTGELFF
14,.,TRBV5-1,.,TRBJ2-7,TGCGCCAGCAGCTTGGTGGGCTTGTCCTACGAGCAGTACTTC,CASSLVGLSYEQYF
18,.,TRBV28,.,TRBJ1-5,TGTGCCAGCAGTTTCTCTTTGGGGGGAAGGGGTGGCAATCAGCCCCAGCATTTT,CASSFSLGGRGGNQPQHF